The 18 T cell receptor beta chains listed next were all sequenced from one sample in a study of vaccination effects on CD4 cells after COVID-19. Using immunoSEQ multiplex PCR, the repertoire was profiled, and TCRdb retains in-frame clones only, with some absent. Altogether around 81,000 clones are present, 77% being singletons, with the ten largest covering under 1.2%. For these receptors, no antigen is known. ViraFEST used viral peptide pools to expand antigen-specific CD4+ T cells before sequencing. The culture ran for 10 days before CD4+ T cells were isolated. Two-dose vaccination with either BNT162b2 or mRNA-1273 was given to the participants. Specimen: CD4+ T cells from PBMCs cultured with HCoV-OC43 spike peptides, collected after COVID-19 vaccination. Regarding subset: HCoV-OC43 spike overlapping peptide pool stimulation. The receptors come from a human donor who received a COVID-19 vaccine.

The V and J genes are TRBV2 and TRBJ1-1; 8 bases match TRBD1. The CDR3 sequence is 15 residues long. Germline CDR1 and CDR2: SNHLY and FYNNEI. V gave up 6 bases and J gave up 0 bases; unmatched junction bases: 6. The CDR3 loop reads CASSAEQGVNTEAFF. DNA for the CDR3: TGTGCCAGCAGCGCTGAACAGGGGGTGAACACTGAAGCTTTCTTT.

This chain connects TRBV2 to TRBJ2-3, with 7 bases fitting TRBD1. The length of the CDR3 is 14 residues. Germline assignment: CDR1 SNHLY and CDR2 FYNNEI. Losses at the gene ends were 5 bases for V and 6 bases for J; bases not matched to a gene: 8. Here the CDR3 reads CASSRQGLVDTQYF. The CDR3 DNA sequence: TGTGCCAGCAGTAGACAGGGTCTTGTGGATACGCAGTATTTT.

The chain uses TRBV18 and TRBJ1-2; D not certain. CDR3 length equals 12 residues. CDR1 and CDR2 from the germline V gene are KGHSH and LQKENI. V lost 4 bases, J lost 7 bases, and 10 bases lay in between. Here the CDR3 reads CASSLGVRGYTF. CDR3 in DNA: TGTGCCAGCTCACTCGGGGTTCGTGGCTACACCTTC.

The chain uses TRBV5-6 and TRBJ1-5, with D perhaps TRBD1 (5 bases). The CDR3 spans 16 residues. V was cut by 6 bases and J by 4 bases, with 20 bases left in between. Looked up from germline, CDR1 is SGHDT and CDR2 is YYEEEE. The CDR3 DNA reads TGTGCCAGCACCACCTCCTCTAGGGGTTGGAATCAGCCCCAGCATTTT. Its translation: CASTTSSRGWNQPQHF. Supplemented by reference TRBV5-6 and TRBJ1-5, the full variable domain reads DAGVTQSPTHLIKTRGQQVTLRCSPKSGHDTVSWYQQALGQGPQFIFQYYEEEERQRGNFPDRFSGHQFPNYSSELNVNALLLGDSALYLCASTTSSRGWNQPQHFGDGTRLSIL.

The chain combines TRBV5-1 with TRBJ2-2, with D possibly called TRBD1 or TRBD2 (5 bases each). The CDR3 is 15 residues long. The germline V gene encodes CDR1 SGHRS and CDR2 YFSETQ. With 0 bases removed from V and 3 bases from J, the gap between germline ends came to 9 bases. CDR3 region: CASSLDGGYTGELFF. DNA of the CDR3: TGCGCCAGCAGCTTGGATGGGGGATACACCGGGGAGCTGTTTTTT. Combining the CDR3 with reference TRBV5-1 and TRBJ2-2 gives the whole variable domain KAGVTQTPRYLIKTRGQQVTLSCSPISGHRSVSWYQQTPGQGLQFLFEYFSETQRNKGNFPGRFSGRQFSNSRSEMNVSTLELGDSALYLCASSLDGGYTGELFFGEGSRLTVL.

The chain recombines TRBV6-5 with TRBJ1-2, with D uncertain. Trimming removed 4 bases at V and 1 base at J, with 13 bases between. The CDR3 contains 15 residues. Germline CDR1 and CDR2: MNHEY and SVGAGI. The CDR3 DNA sequence: TGTGCCAGCAGTTCACAAAGGACTTATAACTATGGCTACACCTTC. As protein: CASSSQRTYNYGYTF.

The rearrangement links TRBV28 to TRBJ2-2; TRBD1 matches 9 bases. The CDR3 loop spans 16 amino acids. Losses at the gene ends were 7 bases for V and 5 bases for J; bases not matched to a gene: 11. Germline CDR1 reads MDHEN; CDR2 reads SYDVKM. CDR3 region: CASNLAGQGKTGELFF. The CDR3 DNA reads TGTGCCAGCAATCTGGCGGGACAGGGTAAAACCGGGGAGCTGTTTTTT.

This clone was seen a handful of times. The V call is TRBV7-2, the J call TRBJ2-6, with D tentatively TRBD1 or TRBD2 (5 bases each). CDR1 is SGHTA, CDR2 FQGNSA, per germline. The CDR3 extends over 16 amino acids. V lost 2 bases to trimming and J lost 0 bases, with 8 bases between them. In DNA, the CDR3 is TGTGCCAGCAGCTTAAGAGGGGTCTCTGGGGCCAACGTCCTGACTTTC. Protein: CASSLRGVSGANVLTF. The whole variable domain, filled in from reference TRBV7-2 and TRBJ2-6, reads GAGVSQSPSNKVTEKGKDVELRCDPISGHTALYWYRQSLGQGLEFLIYFQGNSAPDKSGLPSDRFSAERTGGSVSTLTIQRTQQEDSAVYLCASSLRGVSGANVLTFGAGSRLTVL.

CDR3 nucleotides: TGTGCCAGCAGCCCCGGGACAGGGCGAGGGGACACTGAAGCTTTCTTT. It codes for CASSPGTGRGDTEAFF. This chain joins TRBV7-3 and TRBJ1-1; TRBD1 aligns across 9 bases. The CDR3 totals 16 residues. V was pared by 5 bases and J by 3 bases, with 10 bases of the junction left unmatched. Germline CDR1 is SGHTA and CDR2 is FQGTGA.

The genes are TRBV27 and TRBJ2-7; D not resolved. The CDR3 is 13 residues long. Germline V gene sequence: CDR1 MNHEY, CDR2 SMNVEV (reference sequence). V was clipped by 3 bases and J by 5 bases, with 11 bases between them. The CDR3, as DNA: TGTGCCAGCAGTTTCCACAGCGTAGACGAGCAGTACGTC. Amino acids: CASSFHSVDEQYV.

The chain links TRBV3-1 (or the pseudogene TRBV3-2) to TRBJ1-3; no clear D. Per the germline V gene, CDR1 is LGHDT and CDR2 is YNNKEL (reference sequence). CDR3 length equals 15 residues. V was trimmed by 5 bases and J by 0 bases, leaving 11 bases between them. As DNA, the CDR3 is TGTGCCAGCAGCGGTAGTGGAAGCTCTGGAAACACCATATATTTT. Translated: CASSGSGSSGNTIYF.

The rearrangement links TRBV28 to TRBJ1-5, with D tentatively TRBD1 (5 bases). The V end was cut by 8 bases, the J end by 2 bases, with 16 bases between. CDR1 is MDHEN and CDR2 is SYDVKM in the germline V gene. The CDR3 loop spans 15 amino acids. CDR3 sequence reads: CASAGGVRGNQPQHF. CDR3 coding DNA: TGTGCCAGCGCCGGGGGTGTGCGAGGCAATCAGCCCCAGCATTTT.

This chain links TRBV6-5 with TRBJ2-3; unclear D gene. Trimming took off 6 bases at V and 2 bases at J, with 15 bases between the two ends. The CDR3 has 15 amino acids. Germline CDR1 and CDR2: MNHEY and SVGAGI. The CDR3 DNA is TGTGCCAGCAGCCCCCCGGGCCGAAACACAGATACGCAGTATTTT. Residues: CASSPPGRNTDTQYF.

This sequence joins TRBV19 and TRBJ2-2, with 11 nucleotides matching TRBD2. This CDR3 is 18 amino acids long. After removal of 3 bases from V and 2 bases from J, the junction contained 8 bases not matched to a gene. Per the germline V gene, CDR1 is LNHDA and CDR2 is SQIVND (reference sequence). Here the CDR3 reads CASSIELAGGINTGELFF. The CDR3 DNA sequence: TGTGCCAGTAGTATTGAGCTAGCGGGGGGCATCAACACCGGGGAGCTGTTTTTT.

The chain couples TRBV5-1 to TRBJ2-5; D remains ambiguous. V dropped 2 bases and J dropped 7 bases, with 9 bases sitting between them. Germline V gene sequence: CDR1 SGHRS, CDR2 YFSETQ. The CDR3 runs to 12 residues. CDR3 nucleotide sequence: TGCGCCAGCAGCTTCGATTTTTGGACCCAGTACTTC. Its protein is CASSFDFWTQYF.

The chain joins TRBV14 to TRBJ1-3; no clear D. Germline V CDR1 and CDR2: SGHDN, FVKESK. V was pared by 5 bases and J by 0 bases, with 11 bases between. This CDR3 comprises 15 residues. The DNA of the CDR3 is TGTGCCAGCAGCTCCTTGGGTCTCTCTGGAAACACCATATATTTT. Translated, it gives CASSSLGLSGNTIYF.

This chain joins TRBV5-8 and TRBJ1-3; no definite D call. V dropped 7 bases and J dropped 4 bases, with 3 bases sitting between them. Germline V lookup: CDR1 SGHTS, CDR2 YDEGEE. The CDR3 has 10 amino acids. CDR3 residues: CASPGNTIYF. DNA for the CDR3: TGTGCCAGCCCGGGAAACACCATATATTTT. Combining the CDR3 with reference TRBV5-8 and TRBJ1-3 gives the whole variable domain EAGVTQSPTHLIKTRGQQATLRCSPISGHTSVYWYQQALGLGLQFLLWYDEGEERNRGNFPPRFSGRQFPNYSSELNVNALELEDSALYLCASPGNTIYFGEGSWLTVV.

The chain recombines TRBV18 with TRBJ2-5; TRBD1 matches 7 bases. V shed 6 bases, J shed 3 bases, and the junction held 10 bases outside the gene matches. The germline V gene has CDR1 KGHSH and CDR2 LQKENI. This CDR3 has 15 residues. The CDR3 spells CASSARTGGKETQYF. As DNA, the CDR3 is TGTGCCAGCTCGGCACGGACAGGTGGGAAAGAGACCCAGTACTTC.